This T cell receptor beta chain emerged from a study of graft-versus-host responses after intestinal transplantation. Study details: Tacrolimus plus steroids were given to all recipients for roughly three years, preceded by anti-thymocyte globulin induction. Broader study findings: High graft-versus-host to host-versus-graft clonal ratios were found in allografts of patients who had graft-donor T cell macrochimerism. Levels of circulating GvH clones at their peak were associated with early post-transplant HvG declines.

As for this clone: Its antigen remains unknown.

CDR3 length equals 13 residues. V lost 6 bases, J lost 6 bases, and 7 bases stayed unmatched. Germline V gene sequence: CDR1 LNHDA, CDR2 SQIVND (reference sequence). Clones were sequenced by immunoSEQ multiplex PCR, and TCRdb holds only the in-frame ones, with some missing. Of roughly 97,000 clones in the sample, 91% were seen once. This sample comprised unstimulated CD4+ T cells sorted from spleen or lymph node cells, obtained before transplant. The clonotype originates from a human donor who was the organ donor for an intestinal transplant. This rearrangement joins TRBV19 to TRBJ1-1; 7 nucleotides match TRBD1. CDR3 DNA: TGTGCCAGTAGGAGACAGGGTCTCGCTGAAGCTTTCTTT. Amino acid sequence: CASRRQGLAEAFF. The full variable domain, its missing parts supplied by reference TRBV19 and TRBJ1-1, is DGGITQSPKYLFRKEGQNVTLSCEQNLNHDAMYWYRQDPGQGLRLIYYSQIVNDFQKGDIAEGYSVSREKKESFPLTVTSAQKNPTAFYLCASRRQGLAEAFFGQGTRLTVV.